Listed below are T cell receptor beta chains from one sample, sequenced in a study of T cell repertoires in cytomegalovirus infection. Via MiXCR, TCRdb re-called the reads, giving one row per CDR3 protein. The table lists almost 500,000 distinct CDR3 sequences, about 11% of them singletons. Sequences were obtained from PBMCs. Every receptor here comes from a human donor in good health (CMV status not recorded). Some clones in this sample may be carry-over from other donors' samples. CDR3s include the opening cysteine and the closing phenylalanine or tryptophan. The order of the fields is J gene, D gene, V gene, clone size, CDR3 protein, CDR3 DNA. D genes are given only for firm matches. Size tells how often a clone was seen (once, few, many) or the class of an expanded clone, and some rows leave it out.

J: TRBJ2-7
D: TRBD2
V: TRBV6-5
size: many
CDR3: CASSYSRLAGNEQYF
DNA: TGTGCCAGCAGTTACTCCAGACTAGCGGGAAACGAGCAGTACTTC

J: TRBJ1-6
D: .
V: TRBV6-4
size: many
CDR3: CASSDRVNYNSPLHF
DNA: TGTGCCAGCAGTGACCGGGTGAACTATAATTCACCCCTCCACTTT

J: TRBJ1-1
D: .
V: TRBV7-9
size: many
CDR3: CASSLDQIEAFF
DNA: TGTGCCAGCAGCTTAGATCAGATTGAAGCTTTCTTT

J: TRBJ2-5
D: TRBD2
V: TRBV20-1
size: few
CDR3: CSAGLAGAETQYF
DNA: TGCAGTGCGGGACTAGCGGGAGCAGAGACCCAGTACTTC

J: TRBJ2-4
D: .
V: TRBV5-4
size: many
CDR3: CASSSTTSGWNIQYF
DNA: TGTGCCAGCAGCTCCACGACCTCGGGGTGGAACATTCAGTACTTC

J: TRBJ2-2
D: .
V: TRBV28
size: many
CDR3: CASSAIGELFF
DNA: TGTGCCAGCAGTGCGATCGGGGAGCTGTTTTTT

J: TRBJ1-5
D: TRBD1
V: TRBV7-9
size: many
CDR3: CASSPQGTGNQPQHF
DNA: TGTGCCAGCAGCCCACAGGGGACGGGCAATCAGCCCCAGCATTTT

J: TRBJ2-2
D: .
V: TRBV2
size: many
CDR3: CASSEFVTGELFF
DNA: TGTGCCAGCAGTGAATTTGTAACCGGGGAGCTGTTTTTT

J: TRBJ2-7
D: .
V: TRBV2
size: many
CDR3: CASTRDGHYEQYF
DNA: TGTGCCAGCACTCGGGACGGCCACTACGAGCAGTACTTC

J: TRBJ1-5
D: .
V: TRBV29-1
size: many
CDR3: CSAGGGTAHDQPQHF
DNA: TGCAGCGCTGGAGGGGGTACAGCTCACGATCAGCCCCAGCATTTT

J: TRBJ2-1
D: .
V: TRBV5-1
size: many
CDR3: CASNSPGKGNEQFF
DNA: TGCGCCAGCAACTCCCCAGGAAAGGGCAATGAGCAGTTCTTC

J: TRBJ1-5
D: .
V: TRBV11-2
size: few
CDR3: CASSLVFGVRNQPQHF
DNA: TGTGCCAGCAGCCTGGTATTCGGGGTTCGCAATCAGCCCCAGCATTTT

J: TRBJ1-2
D: TRBD1
V: TRBV14
size: few
CDR3: CASRPRDSTYGYTF
DNA: TGTGCCAGCAGACCCCGGGACAGCACCTATGGCTACACCTTC

J: TRBJ2-2
D: .
V: TRBV2
size: many
CDR3: CASSTSTVTGELFF
DNA: TGTGCCAGCAGTACAAGCACCGTCACCGGGGAGCTGTTTTTT

J: TRBJ2-7
D: .
V: TRBV20-1
size: few
CDR3: CSARTHLPYEQYF
DNA: TGCAGTGCAAGGACCCATCTCCCGTACGAGCAGTACTTC

J: TRBJ2-7
D: .
V: TRBV3-1
size: .
CDR3: CASSLTNNEQYF
DNA: TGTGCCAGCAGCCTTACCAATAACGAGCAGTACTTC

J: TRBJ2-2
D: .
V: TRBV12-3/TRBV12-4
size: many
CDR3: CASSLTGANSGELFF
DNA: TGTGCCAGCAGTTTAACGGGAGCAAATTCCGGGGAGCTGTTTTTT

J: TRBJ2-7
D: .
V: TRBV30
size: .
CDR3: CAWSLGYEQYF
DNA: TGTGCCTGGAGTCTGGGCTACGAGCAGTACTTC

J: TRBJ2-1
D: TRBD2
V: TRBV6-8
size: .
CDR3: CASILAASYNEQFF
DNA: TGTGCCAGCATTCTAGCGGCGTCCTACAATGAGCAGTTCTTC

J: TRBJ2-1
D: .
V: TRBV24-1
size: few
CDR3: CATSDAENEQFF
DNA: TGTGCCACCAGTGATGCGGAAAATGAGCAGTTCTTC

J: TRBJ1-6
D: .
V: TRBV12-3/TRBV12-4
size: .
CDR3: CASLDRDSYNSPLHF
DNA: TGTGCCAGCCTGGACCGGGACTCTTATAATTCACCCCTCCACTTT

J: TRBJ1-6
D: .
V: TRBV5-1
size: few
CDR3: CASSLDGWDSPLHF
DNA: TGCGCCAGCAGCTTGGACGGGTGGGATTCACCCCTCCACTTT

J: TRBJ1-5
D: TRBD1
V: TRBV5-1
size: many
CDR3: CASSRGQGPNQPQHF
DNA: TGCGCCAGCAGCCGAGGACAGGGACCCAATCAGCCCCAGCATTTT

J: TRBJ2-5
D: TRBD2
V: TRBV15
size: few
CDR3: CATSRSLAGGPPKYF
DNA: TGTGCCACCAGCAGATCACTAGCGGGGGGTCCCCCTAAGTACTTC

J: TRBJ2-4
D: TRBD1
V: TRBV5-4
size: .
CDR3: CASSPTGFDRAGKNIQYF
DNA: TGTGCCAGCAGCCCAACGGGGTTTGACAGGGCCGGCAAAAACATTCAGTACTTC

J: TRBJ2-3
D: .
V: TRBV4-2
size: many
CDR3: CASSQEGGRTENTQYF
DNA: TGTGCCAGCAGCCAAGAAGGTGGCAGGACCGAGAATACGCAGTATTTT

J: TRBJ2-4
D: .
V: TRBV24-1
size: .
CDR3: CATSDSQLAKNIQYF
DNA: TGTGCCACCAGTGATTCGCAGCTAGCCAAAAACATTCAGTACTTC

J: TRBJ2-7
D: .
V: TRBV5-1
size: .
CDR3: CASRAGTGTSQYF
DNA: TGCGCCAGCAGGGCCGGGACTGGGACGTCGCAGTACTTC

J: TRBJ2-1
D: TRBD2
V: TRBV4-1
size: few
CDR3: CASSPGGSGYNEQFF
DNA: TGCGCCAGCAGCCCGGGCGGTAGCGGGTACAATGAGCAGTTCTTC

J: TRBJ1-1
D: .
V: TRBV12-3/TRBV12-4
size: many
CDR3: CASSLGGQGTEAFF
DNA: TGTGCCAGCAGTTTAGGCGGACAAGGCACTGAAGCTTTCTTT

J: TRBJ2-1
D: TRBD2
V: TRBV12-3/TRBV12-4
size: many
CDR3: CAISTSGREQFF
DNA: TGTGCCATATCTACTAGCGGGAGGGAGCAGTTCTTC